Listed here are 27 T cell receptor beta chains from one sample, sequenced in a study of cytomegalovirus exposure and HLA in healthy donors. The study ran its PCR with 60 Vbeta and 13 Jbeta primers. The data were produced by immunoSEQ multiplex PCR, yet TCRdb's version contains in-frame clones alone and is incomplete. This sample has 150,000 to 200,000 clones, with roughly 80% found just once. The specimen was PBMCs. The receptors shown here come from a man over 45 in good health and CMV-seropositive.

The genes are TRBV28 and TRBJ1-4, with TRBD1 matching over 9 bases. The CDR3 spans 15 residues. From germline, CDR1 is MDHEN and CDR2 SYDVKM. J gave up 14 bases and V 5 bases, and 15 bases lay outside the gene matches. The CDR3: CASSATGGSMKSLFF. CDR3 DNA: TGTGCCAGCAGTGCGACAGGGGGATCTATGAAATCGCTGTTTTTT.

The V call is TRBV19, the J call TRBJ2-7, with D possibly matching TRBD2 (7 bases). Germline CDR1 LNHDA, CDR2 SQIVND (reference sequence). The CDR3 runs to 13 residues. Trimming took 8 bases from V and 0 from J, leaving 11 bases between them. CDR3 region: CASRGGSSYEQYF. As DNA, the CDR3 is TGTGCCAGTCGCGGGGGCAGCTCCTACGAGCAGTACTTC. Complete variable domain (other parts from reference TRBV19 and TRBJ2-7): DGGITQSPKYLFRKEGQNVTLSCEQNLNHDAMYWYRQDPGQGLRLIYYSQIVNDFQKGDIAEGYSVSREKKESFPLTVTSAQKNPTAFYLCASRGGSSYEQYFGPGTRLTVT.

The chain combines TRBV4-2 with TRBJ2-1, with D perhaps matching TRBD2 (6 bases). This CDR3 has 18 residues. Trimming stripped 2 bases from V and 0 bases from J, with 17 bases between. Germline V CDR1 and CDR2: LGHNA, YNFKEQ. The chain's CDR3 is CASSQSIDPGDSYNEQFF. The CDR3 DNA reads as TGTGCCAGCAGCCAATCGATTGATCCGGGGGACTCCTACAATGAGCAGTTCTTC.

The chain couples TRBV15 to TRBJ2-3, with TRBD2 matching 8 bases. The CDR3 totals 15 residues. The ends lost 1 base at V and 4 bases at J; junction bases unmatched: 4. Germline V gene sequence: CDR1 LNHNV, CDR2 YYDKDF (reference sequence). The CDR3 loop reads CATSRARGGADTQYF. Here the CDR3 DNA reads TGTGCCACCAGCAGAGCTCGGGGGGGGGCAGATACGCAGTATTTT.

V usage is TRBV2 and J usage is TRBJ1-1; D call uncertain. Germline assignment: CDR1 SNHLY and CDR2 FYNNEI. The CDR3 spans 11 residues. With 8 bases removed from V and 4 bases from J, the gap between germline ends came to 8 bases. The CDR3 nucleotides read TGTGCCAGCGGAGTAGGCACTGAAGCTTTCTTT. Residues: CASGVGTEAFF.

The V call is TRBV4-1, the J call TRBJ2-1; D is unresolved. This CDR3 is built from 14 residues. Germline-derived CDR1 and CDR2 are MGHRA and YSYEKL. V was cut by 3 bases and J by 3 bases, with 9 bases left in between. The CDR3 here is CASSHRSGYNEQFF. CDR3 sequence (DNA): TGCGCCAGCAGCCACAGATCGGGCTACAATGAGCAGTTCTTC.

The V and J genes are TRBV11-2 and TRBJ1-1; weak D call: TRBD1 (6 bases). Per germline, CDR1 SGHAT and CDR2 FQNNGV. The V end was cut by 4 bases, the J end by 6 bases, with 15 bases between. This CDR3 has 14 residues. The CDR3, as DNA: TGTGCCAGCAGCTCAACCAGGGGATCCTCTGAAGCTTTCTTT. Amino acid sequence: CASSSTRGSSEAFF.

This clone turned up a few times. The chain has TRBV9 and TRBJ1-2, with D hard to call. The V and J ends lost 0 bases and 5 bases respectively, with 11 bases between them. CDR1 is SGDLS, CDR2 YYNGEE, per germline. The CDR3 length is 14 residues. This CDR3 reads CASSVDVRLYGYTF. DNA of the CDR3: TGTGCCAGCAGCGTAGACGTCCGGTTATATGGCTACACCTTC.

The J gene is TRBJ1-5, the V gene TRBV5-6; 7 bases agree with TRBD1. The CDR3 is 16 residues long. The germline CDR1 and CDR2 sequences are SGHDT and YYEEEE. The ends lost 3 bases at V and 2 bases at J; junction bases unmatched: 8. In DNA form, the CDR3 reads TGTGCCAGCAGCTCCCCCCTAGACAGGGGCAATCAGCCCCAGCATTTT. Its protein is CASSSPLDRGNQPQHF.

V gene TRBV18 combines with J gene TRBJ2-3, with D unclear. In germline, CDR1 is KGHSH, CDR2 LQKENI. V was trimmed by 6 bases and J by 2 bases, leaving 12 bases between them. This CDR3 comprises 14 residues. The CDR3 DNA is TGTGCCAGCTCTCCCGACTTACTCACAGATACGCAGTATTTT. Translated, it gives CASSPDLLTDTQYF.

The table lists this clone with a few counts. This chain links TRBV7-3 with TRBJ2-1, with D possibly TRBD2 on 6 matching bases. V lost 3 bases to trimming and J lost 1 base, with 10 bases between them. The CDR3 extends over 15 amino acids. Germline V CDR1 and CDR2: SGHTA, FQGTGA. CDR3 DNA sequence: TGTGCCAGCAGCTTTAGCGGCACTTCCTACAATGAGCAGTTCTTC. Its protein product is CASSFSGTSYNEQFF.

The V call is TRBV7-2, the J call TRBJ2-7; 10 bases align to TRBD2. The CDR3 length is 14 residues. Germline V gene lookup returns CDR1 SGHTA and CDR2 FQGNSA. V shed 5 bases and J 3 bases; nucleotides not matched to a gene: 4. The CDR3 bases are TGTGCCAGCAGCCCTAGCGGGAGAGTCTACGAGCAGTACTTC. The encoded protein is CASSPSGRVYEQYF.

This clone was seen more than once but under ten times. The chain links TRBV7-8 to TRBJ2-7, with D tentatively TRBD1 (6 bases). Germline loops: CDR1 SGHVS, CDR2 FQNEAQ. V gave up 5 bases and J gave up 3 bases, with 17 bases separating them. The CDR3 extends over 15 amino acids. The CDR3 spells CASSPRTAKDYEQYF. The CDR3 DNA sequence: TGTGCCAGCAGCCCTAGGACAGCCAAAGACTACGAGCAGTACTTC.

The chain carries TRBV5-1 and TRBJ2-3; D uncertain. Germline loops: CDR1 SGHRS, CDR2 YFSETQ. The CDR3 is 15 amino acids. The germline V and J ends were trimmed by 4 bases and 2 bases, with 14 bases remaining between them. The CDR3 sequence is CASSRDTLDTDTQYF. The CDR3 region has the DNA TGCGCCAGCAGCCGTGACACTTTAGACACAGATACGCAGTATTTT.

The rearrangement links TRBV23-1 to TRBJ2-1, with TRBD2 as a possible D gene (6 bases). TRBV23-1 is annotated as an ORF whose role is uncertain. The CDR3 covers 16 residues. V was shortened by 0 bases and J by 3 bases, with 12 bases between the two germline ends. The CDR3 region is CASSQSLREFYNEQFF. CDR3 coding DNA: TGCGCCAGCAGTCAATCGTTACGGGAGTTCTACAATGAGCAGTTCTTC.

V and J are TRBV7-9 and TRBJ1-2, with 7 bases identical to TRBD1. The CDR3 covers 15 residues. V was pared by 5 bases and J by 7 bases, with 13 bases of the junction left unmatched. Germline-derived CDR1 and CDR2 are SEHNR and FQNEAQ (reference sequence). CDR3: CASSHSIQGRSGYTF. CDR3 nucleotide sequence: TGTGCCAGCAGCCATAGTATACAGGGGCGGTCTGGCTACACCTTC.

This clone was found once. The V call is TRBV30, the J call TRBJ2-1; 9 nucleotides align to TRBD2. The V gene end was trimmed by 2 bases and the J gene end by 3 bases; junction bases not matched to a gene: 5. The germline V gene has CDR1 GTSNPN and CDR2 SVGIG (reference sequence). This CDR3 region has 15 residues. CDR3 sequence (DNA): TGTGCCTGGAGTTCAGGAGCGGGAGGCTACAATGAGCAGTTCTTC. Translating it yields CAWSSGAGGYNEQFF. The variable domain in full, with the rest retrieved from reference TRBV30 and TRBJ2-1, is SQTIHQWPATLVQPVGSPLSLECTVEGTSNPNLYWYRQAAGRGLQLLFYSVGIGQISSEVPQNLSASRPQDRQFILSSKKLLLSDSGFYLCAWSSGAGGYNEQFFGPGTRLTVL.

This clone was observed once. Other nucleotide sequences in the sample specify the same CDR3. The J gene is TRBJ2-7, the V gene TRBV5-1; 7 bases line up with TRBD1. In germline, CDR1 is SGHRS, CDR2 YFSETQ. The CDR3 loop spans 15 amino acids. The ends lost 4 bases at V and 3 bases at J; junction bases unmatched: 10. DNA for the CDR3: TGCGCCAGCAGCCCCCGGACAGGTGGGCGCTACGAGCAGTACTTC. Its translation: CASSPRTGGRYEQYF.

The chain joins TRBV7-6 to TRBJ1-4; 11 nucleotides line up with TRBD1. V lost 5 bases to trimming and J lost 6 bases; unmatched junction nucleotides: 8. Germline V gene sequence: CDR1 SGHVS, CDR2 FNYEAQ. The CDR3 sequence is 16 residues long. CDR3 protein: CASSPKGTGGDEKLFF. The CDR3 bases are TGTGCCAGCAGCCCAAAGGGGACAGGGGGAGATGAAAAACTGTTTTTT. Filled out from reference TRBV7-6 and TRBJ1-4, the complete variable domain reads GAGVSQSPRYKVTKRGQDVALRCDPISGHVSLYWYRQALGQGPEFLTYFNYEAQQDKSGLPNDRFSAERPEGSISTLTIQRTEQRDSAMYRCASSPKGTGGDEKLFFGSGTQLSVL.

The J gene is TRBJ1-1, the V gene TRBV18, with 9 positions matching TRBD1. The germline V gene has CDR1 KGHSH and CDR2 LQKENI. With V trimmed by 6 bases and J by 2 bases, 4 bases remained unmatched. CDR3 size: 14 residues. The DNA of the CDR3 is TGTGCCAGCTCCGGGACAGGGACCAACACTGAAGCTTTCTTT. Amino acids: CASSGTGTNTEAFF.

The chain recombines TRBV7-9 with TRBJ2-2; D may be TRBD1 (5 bases). The CDR3 loop spans 14 amino acids. Trimming left V 8 bases short and J 6 bases short, with 16 bases between. From germline, CDR1 is SEHNR and CDR2 FQNEAQ (reference sequence). CDR3 bases: TGTGCCAGCCTAGGGGCCCTTCGTCCCGGGGAGCTGTTTTTT. Its translation: CASLGALRPGELFF.

The rearrangement joins TRBV18 to TRBJ1-4, with 12 bases identical to TRBD1. Trimming took 3 bases from V and 6 from J; bases not matched to a gene: 5. CDR1 and CDR2 (germline): KGHSH, LQKENI. The CDR3 covers 16 residues. This CDR3 is CASSPAGTGGDEKLFF. DNA of the CDR3: TGTGCCAGCTCACCGGCCGGGACAGGGGGCGATGAAAAACTGTTTTTT.

This sequence joins TRBV5-1 and TRBJ2-3; TRBD2 is a possible D gene (5 bases). Trimming took off 2 bases at V and 0 bases at J, with 10 bases between the two ends. The V gene's germline CDR1 is SGHRS and CDR2 YFSETQ. The CDR3 length is 15 residues. CDR3 nucleotides: TGCGCCAGCAGCTTAACTCCGGGGAGCACAGATACGCAGTATTTT. Translation: CASSLTPGSTDTQYF.

In this sample, this clone turned up a few times. The chain is built from TRBV6-1 and TRBJ1-3, with D unresolved. Germline V gene lookup returns CDR1 MNHNS and CDR2 SASEGT. This CDR3 region has 12 residues. Trimming took off 7 bases at V and 0 bases at J, with 4 bases between the two ends. The CDR3: CASTVSGNTIYF. The CDR3 coding sequence is TGTGCCAGCACAGTCTCTGGAAACACCATATATTTT.

The chain recombines TRBV4-2 with TRBJ2-7; 7 bases align to TRBD1. Germline loops: CDR1 LGHNA, CDR2 YNFKEQ. The CDR3 contains 22 residues. V dropped 1 base and J dropped 2; count of bases not matched to a gene: 26. The CDR3: CASSQAFSEIPRQGVSTYEQYF. The CDR3 DNA is TGTGCCAGCAGCCAAGCTTTTTCCGAAATTCCCCGACAGGGAGTGTCGACCTACGAGCAGTACTTC.

The J gene is TRBJ2-7, the V gene TRBV4-1; D not resolved. CDR3 length: 14 residues. V was clipped by 6 bases and J by 6 bases, with 18 bases between them. Germline V gives CDR1 MGHRA, CDR2 YSYEKL. CDR3 region: CASSSVTDFLEQYF. In DNA, the CDR3 is TGCGCCAGCAGTTCCGTGACCGACTTTCTCGAGCAGTACTTC.

This clone was observed a few times. The CDR3 loop reads CASEDSDGQYF. The CDR3 nucleotides are TGTGCCAGCGAGGACAGCGACGGGCAGTACTTC. This chain uses TRBV28 with TRBJ2-7, with a tentative D call TRBD1 (6 bases). CDR1 and CDR2 from the germline V gene are MDHEN and SYDVKM. Trimming stripped 8 bases from V and 9 bases from J, with 14 bases between. CDR3 length equals 11 residues.